This T cell receptor (beta chain) was identified during a study of blood T cell repertoires in COVID-19. CDR1 SGHKS and CDR2 YYEKEE come from the germline V gene (reference sequence). Unmatched junction bases numbered 9, after V lost 2 bases and J lost 2 bases. CDR3 length equals 16 residues. Original handling: Amplification of reference gene primers provided the estimated nucleated cell counts. Assay: immunoSEQ multiplex PCR; the TCRdb copy retains only in-frame clones and omits some. For V, J and clone size, that table is used; D and trimming come from the DNA. The sample holds about 260,000 clones, 85% seen once.

This receptor was obtained from a human donor in a cohort sampled during active COVID-19. This chain joins TRBV5-5 and TRBJ2-7; 8 bases agree with TRBD2. Specimen: peripheral blood. The CDR3 protein is CASSFLPGGQTYEQYF. Here the CDR3 DNA reads TGTGCCAGCAGCTTTCTCCCGGGAGGGCAGACCTACGAGCAGTACTTC.